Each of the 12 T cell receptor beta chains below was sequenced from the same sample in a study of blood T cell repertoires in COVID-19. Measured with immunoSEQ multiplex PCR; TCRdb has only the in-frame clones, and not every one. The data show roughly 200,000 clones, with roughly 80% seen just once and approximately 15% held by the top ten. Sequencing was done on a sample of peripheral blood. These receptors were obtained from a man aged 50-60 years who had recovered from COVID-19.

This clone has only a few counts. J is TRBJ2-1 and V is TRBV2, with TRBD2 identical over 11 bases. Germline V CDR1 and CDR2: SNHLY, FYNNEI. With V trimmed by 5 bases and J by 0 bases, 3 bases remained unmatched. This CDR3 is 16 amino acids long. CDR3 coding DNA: TGTGCCAGCAGTAAGGGACTAGCGGTCTCCTACAATGAGCAGTTCTTC. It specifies CASSKGLAVSYNEQFF.

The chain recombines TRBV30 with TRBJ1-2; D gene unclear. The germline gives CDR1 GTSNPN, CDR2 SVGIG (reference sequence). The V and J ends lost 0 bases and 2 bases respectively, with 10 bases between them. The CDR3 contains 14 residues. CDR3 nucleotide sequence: TGTGCCTGGAGTGTATCCGCGGTGAACTATGGCTACACCTTC. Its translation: CAWSVSAVNYGYTF. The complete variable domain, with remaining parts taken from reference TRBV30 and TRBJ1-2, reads SQTIHQWPATLVQPVGSPLSLECTVEGTSNPNLYWYRQAAGRGLQLLFYSVGIGQISSEVPQNLSASRPQDRQFILSSKKLLLSDSGFYLCAWSVSAVNYGYTFGSGTRLTVV.

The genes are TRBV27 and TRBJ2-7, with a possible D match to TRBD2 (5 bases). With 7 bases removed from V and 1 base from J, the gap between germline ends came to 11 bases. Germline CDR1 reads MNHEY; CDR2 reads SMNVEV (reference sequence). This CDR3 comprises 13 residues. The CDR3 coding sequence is TGTGCCAGCATGGGAGCTTTATCCTACGAGCAGTACTTC. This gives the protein CASMGALSYEQYF.

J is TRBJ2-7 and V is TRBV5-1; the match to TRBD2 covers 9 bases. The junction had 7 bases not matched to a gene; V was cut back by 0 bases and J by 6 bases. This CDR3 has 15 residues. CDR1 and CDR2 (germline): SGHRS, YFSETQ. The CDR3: CASSLEGTSLFEQYF. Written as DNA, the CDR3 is TGCGCCAGCAGCTTGGAGGGGACTAGCCTCTTCGAGCAGTACTTC.

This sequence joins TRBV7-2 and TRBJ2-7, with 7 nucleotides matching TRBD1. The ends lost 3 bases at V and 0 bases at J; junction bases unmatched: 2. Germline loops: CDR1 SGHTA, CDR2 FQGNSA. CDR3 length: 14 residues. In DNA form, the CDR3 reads TGTGCCAGCAGCTTCCGGGACAGCTCCTACGAGCAGTACTTC. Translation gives CASSFRDSSYEQYF.

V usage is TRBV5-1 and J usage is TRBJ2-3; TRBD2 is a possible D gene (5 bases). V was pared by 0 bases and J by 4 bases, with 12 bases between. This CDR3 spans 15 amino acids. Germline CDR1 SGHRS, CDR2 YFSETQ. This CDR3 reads CASSLDSGRADTQYF. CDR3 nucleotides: TGCGCCAGCAGCTTGGACAGCGGAAGGGCAGATACGCAGTATTTT.

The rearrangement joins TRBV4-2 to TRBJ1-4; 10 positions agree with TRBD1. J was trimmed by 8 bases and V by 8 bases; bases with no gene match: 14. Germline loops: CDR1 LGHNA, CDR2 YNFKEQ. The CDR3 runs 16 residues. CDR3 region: CASEPGQGLVVEKLFF. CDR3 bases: TGTGCCAGCGAACCGGGACAGGGGCTCGTAGTAGAAAAACTGTTTTTT.

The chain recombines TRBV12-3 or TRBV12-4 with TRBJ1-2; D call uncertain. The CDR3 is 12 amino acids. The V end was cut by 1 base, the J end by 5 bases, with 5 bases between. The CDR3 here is CASSLGQYGYTF. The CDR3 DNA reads TGTGCCAGCAGTTTAGGGCAGTATGGCTACACCTTC.

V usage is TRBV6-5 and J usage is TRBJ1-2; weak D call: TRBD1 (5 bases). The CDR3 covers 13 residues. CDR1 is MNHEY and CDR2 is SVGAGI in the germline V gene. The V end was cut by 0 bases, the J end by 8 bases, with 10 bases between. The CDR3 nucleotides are TGTGCCAGCAGTTACTCGCGGGGGAGAGGCTACACCTTC. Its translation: CASSYSRGRGYTF.

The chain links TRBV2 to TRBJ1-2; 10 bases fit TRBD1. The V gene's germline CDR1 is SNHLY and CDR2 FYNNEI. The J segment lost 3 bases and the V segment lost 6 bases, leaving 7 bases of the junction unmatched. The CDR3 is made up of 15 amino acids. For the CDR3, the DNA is TGTGCCAGCAGCGGGGGACAGGGGCTTGACTATGGCTACACCTTC. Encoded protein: CASSGGQGLDYGYTF.

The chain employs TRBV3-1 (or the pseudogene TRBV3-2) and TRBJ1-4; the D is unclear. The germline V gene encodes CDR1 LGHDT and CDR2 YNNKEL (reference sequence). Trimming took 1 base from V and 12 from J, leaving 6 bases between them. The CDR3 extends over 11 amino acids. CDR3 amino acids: CASSQASELFF. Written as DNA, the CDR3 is TGTGCCAGCAGCCAAGCTAGCGAACTGTTTTTT.

DNA for the CDR3: TGTGCCAGCAGTCCGGGACAGGTGTTGGTCGAGCAGTACTTC. As protein: CASSPGQVLVEQYF. The chain carries TRBV2 and TRBJ2-7, with 8 bases identical to TRBD1. Germline CDR1 reads SNHLY; CDR2 reads FYNNEI. The length of the CDR3 is 14 residues. V lost 5 bases, J lost 6 bases, and 9 bases stayed unmatched.